This T cell receptor beta chain is from a study of blood T cell repertoires in COVID-19. In the study overall: The United States, Italy and Spain supplied acute and convalescent COVID-19 samples. In each case, the material was cDNA or gDNA derived from T cells, B-cell-depleted T cells, or PBMCs.

Authors' data handling: Counts of nucleated cells, estimated from reference gene primer amplification, were obtained. Sequencing used immunoSEQ multiplex PCR; TCRdb keeps in-frame clones, though not all of them. V and J calls and clone size come straight from that table; D and trimming were deduced from the DNA. The sample has 150,000 to 200,000 clones, more than 75% seen once. This clonotype was obtained from a woman aged 18-30 years who had recovered from COVID-19. The sequencing input was peripheral blood.

The CDR3 reads CASSHRDSGAGELFF. The CDR3 region has the DNA TGCGCCAGCAGTCACCGGGACAGTGGGGCCGGGGAGCTGTTTTTT. V gene TRBV23-1 combines with J gene TRBJ2-2; TRBD1 agrees at 7 bases. TRBV23-1 is an ORF, with its function uncertain. The V segment lost 3 bases and the J segment 6 bases; nucleotides outside the gene matches: 7. The CDR3 covers 15 residues.